This is a list of T cell receptor beta chains from one sample in a study of T cells in pancreatic ductal adenocarcinoma. Only in-frame clones appear in the TCRdb table, and some are missing; sequencing was by immunoSEQ multiplex PCR. The table records almost 5,500 clones, approximately 68% of them present only once. The sample consisted of pancreatic tumor tissue. The receptors stem from a human donor with pancreatic ductal adenocarcinoma. Both conserved end residues are part of each CDR3. A D gene is named only where the DNA matches it firmly. Only some rows state a clone size, as once, few, many or a class for expanded clones.

cdr3_length | clone_size | j_call | d_call | v_call | cdr3_nt | cdr3_aa
12 | - | TRBJ2-7 | - | TRBV6-1 | TGTGCCAGCAGTGAACGAGGCTACGAGCAGTACTTC | CASSERGYEQYF
16 | - | TRBJ2-1 | - | TRBV14 | TGTGCCAGCAGCCAAGATCCCCGGACAGCCTACAATGAGCAGTTCTTC | CASSQDPRTAYNEQFF
13 | - | TRBJ1-4 | - | TRBV10-3 | TGTGCCATCAGGTCCGGGAGAAATGAAAAACTGTTTTTT | CAIRSGRNEKLFF
17 | - | TRBJ2-2 | - | TRBV2 | TGTGCCAGCAGTGACGCTCTCCAGGGACATGACACCGGGGAGCTGTTTTTT | CASSDALQGHDTGELFF
15 | - | TRBJ1-2 | - | TRBV6-5 | TGTGCCAGCGGTCTCCCACAGGTCCCGCACTATGGCTACACCTTC | CASGLPQVPHYGYTF
16 | few | TRBJ2-6 | TRBD1 | TRBV7-8 | TGTGCCAGCAGCAGGACAGGTAGCTCTGGGGCCAACGTCCTGACTTTC | CASSRTGSSGANVLTF
15 | - | TRBJ1-1 | - | TRBV6-5 | TGTGCCAGCAGTCAGAACATTCGAGAGGACACTGAAGCTTTCTTT | CASSQNIREDTEAFF
14 | - | TRBJ1-3 | TRBD1 | TRBV6-1 | TGTGCCAGCAGGTCGGACAGGGCTGGAAACACCATATATTTT | CASRSDRAGNTIYF
15 | - | TRBJ2-2 | TRBD1 | TRBV4-1 | TGCGCCAGCAGCAATGGACAGGTTAGGACCGGGGAGCTGTTTTTT | CASSNGQVRTGELFF
13 | few | TRBJ2-1 | TRBD1 | TRBV9 | TGTGCCAGCAGCGTAGGTTTGGGACAGAGTAAGTTCTTC | CASSVGLGQSKFF
15 | - | TRBJ1-3 | TRBD1 | TRBV30 | TGTGCCTGGATTACCGGGACAGGGAGAGGAAACACCATATATTTT | CAWITGTGRGNTIYF
16 | - | TRBJ1-1 | - | TRBV28 | TGTGCCAGCAGTTTTTGGGAGGGAGGTTTTGGGACTGAAGCTTTCTTT | CASSFWEGGFGTEAFF
15 | - | TRBJ1-5 | TRBD1 | TRBV2 | TGTGCCAGCAGTGGTCGACAGGGGCGAGAACAGCCCCAGCATTTT | CASSGRQGREQPQHF
14 | large | TRBJ1-4 | TRBD1 | TRBV10-1 | TGCGCCAGAACCCGACAGGGTACTAATGAAAAACTGTTTTTT | CARTRQGTNEKLFF
14 | - | TRBJ1-1 | - | TRBV5-1 | TGCGCCAGCAGAGACTACCACAGGAACACTGAAGCTTTCTTT | CASRDYHRNTEAFF
12 | - | TRBJ2-5 | - | TRBV10-3 | TGTGCCATCCGCGGACAGCAAGAGACCCAGTACTTC | CAIRGQQETQYF
15 | - | TRBJ2-3 | TRBD2 | TRBV7-2 | TGTGCCAGCAGCCTAGCGGGGGGATCCACAGATACGCAGTATTTT | CASSLAGGSTDTQYF
16 | - | TRBJ1-1 | - | TRBV5-5 | TGTGCCAGCAGCTTGGTGGGGTCCCGCGGGGGTGCTGAAGCTTTCTTT | CASSLVGSRGGAEAFF
16 | - | TRBJ1-3 | - | TRBV6-1 | TGTGCCAGCAGTGAAATCCAGGCGAGCTCTGGAAACACCATATATTTT | CASSEIQASSGNTIYF
19 | - | TRBJ2-3 | TRBD2 | TRBV5-1 | TGCGCCAGCAGCCCAGGGACTAGCGGGGGAGTTCACCGCACAGATACGCAGTATTTT | CASSPGTSGGVHRTDTQYF
17 | - | TRBJ1-1 | - | TRBV13 | TGTGCCAGCAGCCGGCCGGGGTCCCCCCTTGGAGCCACTGAAGCTTTCTTT | CASSRPGSPLGATEAFF
15 | once | TRBJ2-7 | - | TRBV11-3 | TGTGCCAGCAGCCTTATCTATACCGGGTCCGACGAGCAGTACTTC | CASSLIYTGSDEQYF
15 | - | TRBJ2-2 | TRBD2 | TRBV5-1 | TGCGCCAGCAGCACCACTAGCGGGGGGTCCGGGGAGCTGTTTTTT | CASSTTSGGSGELFF
15 | - | TRBJ2-7 | TRBD2 | TRBV7-2 | TGTGCCAGCAGCCTAGCGGCGGAAAGGATCTACGAGCAGTACTTC | CASSLAAERIYEQYF
16 | few | TRBJ1-4 | TRBD1 | TRBV14 | TGTGCCAGCAGCCATTATACAGGGGGAGAAAGGGAAAAACTGTTTTTT | CASSHYTGGEREKLFF
15 | - | TRBJ2-7 | TRBD1 | TRBV6-5 | TGTGCCAGCAGTTACCGACAGGGCCCCACCTACGAGCAGTACTTC | CASSYRQGPTYEQYF
10 | - | TRBJ2-7 | - | TRBV27 | TGTGCCAGCAGTTTACTCGAGCAGTACTTC | CASSLLEQYF
18 | once | TRBJ1-4 | - | TRBV11-3 | TGTGCCAGCAGCTCCAAACCGGGACTCTTTGCAACTAATGAAAAACTGTTTTTT | CASSSKPGLFATNEKLFF
17 | - | TRBJ1-5 | TRBD1 | TRBV19 | TGTGCCAGTAGTATGTGGACAGGGACCTATAGCAATCAGCCCCAGCATTTT | CASSMWTGTYSNQPQHF